The sequence of this TCR beta chain was determined in a study of cytomegalovirus exposure and HLA in healthy donors (dated 2017 in TCRdb). Study-wide context: An earlier analysis of some 620 of the donors reported 276 Gb of sequence data and 117 million unique TCR beta sequences obtained from about 180 million T cells. Roughly 300 gigabases of sequencing data and approximately 93 million unique TCR sequences were included in an early release covering roughly 600 HLA-typed donors. Among the roughly 400 genotyped donors, 81% belonged to the genetic ancestry cluster associated with self-reported Caucasian donors. The study aimed to test whether signatures of past pathogen exposure could be identified by cataloging public T cell receptors. Using immunosequencing, the study profiled T cell repertoires from 550 to 750 subjects and related those repertoires to cytomegalovirus serostatus. In addition to the first cohort of hundreds of subjects, a separate validation cohort of approximately 130 different subjects was used. To predict cytomegalovirus infection status, the study brought together high-throughput TCR immunosequencing, statistical association of individual TCRs with disease status, and machine learning. To study patterns of TCR occurrence, a later analysis re-analyzed previously published TCR beta repertoires from 700 or so donors and added high-resolution HLA genotyping. Rather than using new phenotypic data, the later analysis identified candidate immune exposures from TCR beta sequences and from how often those sequences occurred across donors. An earlier analysis of several hundred of the donors applied high-throughput TCR beta sequencing to assess whether each TCR beta V gene segment acted as functional or pseudogenic. Donor age, sex, ethnicity and CMV serostatus were compiled together with the repertoire data. A later genetic analysis took genome-wide SNP genotypes for 398 of the 666 donors and used that subset as a discovery cohort. All discovery cohort repertoires had been generated on a single sequencing platform. HLA typing covered class I and class II loci at four-digit resolution. The number of typed donors differed by locus: roughly 620-630 for A, B, C, DRB1 and DQB1; some 500 for DQA1; roughly 600 for DPA1; and about 450 for DPB1. Roughly 5 DR-DQ haplotypes were handled as single units for association and clustering, since linkage in the cohort was strong. Among almost 400 genotyped donors of the cohort, an average of approximately 230,000 unique TCR beta nucleotide sequences were sequenced per donor, around 18% of them non-productive.

Libraries were built with the immunoSEQ multiplex PCR assay. For the multiplex PCR, a mixture combining 60 forward primers for TCR Vbeta segments and 13 reverse primers for TCR Jbeta segments was used. Amplification of the CDR3 region of rearranged TCR beta genes was performed with a multiplex PCR assay on genomic DNA. Amplified TCR beta libraries were sequenced as 87-base-pair reads on the Illumina HiSeq System. The original pipeline was this. A later analysis tallied 75 million to 95 million unique TCR beta chains across the 666 repertoires, and around 10 million of those chains were shared by two or more donors. To remove PCR and sequencing errors, raw reads were error-corrected and collapsed into unique sequences using a nearest-neighbor algorithm that merged closely related sequences. V, D and J gene segments were assigned by aligning CDR3 sequences to IMGT reference sequences. For a sequence to be retained, a match of at least six nucleotides to both a V gene segment and a J gene segment was required. A rearrangement counted as productive if the CDR3 had no stop codons and remained in frame with V and J, and every other rearrangement counted as non-productive. Following IMGT convention, CDR3 was defined as the stretch from the second conserved V-encoded cysteine up to the conserved J-encoded phenylalanine. The earlier analysis of fewer than 700 of the donors excluded sequences that lacked an unambiguous match to a single V gene segment. In an earlier analysis of 587 of the donors, a V segment was called functional when productive rearrangements were above 56.7%, and segregating when the standard deviation between donors exceeded 5%. A statistical classification framework was built to diagnose cytomegalovirus status from the catalog of TCR beta chain sequences. In a later analysis, V and J genes were assigned by comparing TCR nucleotide sequences against IMGT/GENE-DB human TR gene sequences. Using the TCRdist pipeline, a later analysis assigned CDR3 sequences along with most-parsimonious VDJ recombination scenarios. In a later analysis, each TCR beta chain was defined by its CDR3 amino acid sequence together with its V-gene family, and reads lacking a unique V-gene family were excluded. A later analysis removed 600 or so highly shared, low-generation-probability nucleotide sequences to deal with suspected cross-contamination and a sequencing artifact. For each public chain, a later analysis derived a clonal expansion index from normalized ranks of inferred template counts within each repertoire. In a later analysis, generation probabilities were computed using a VDJ recombination model fitted to out-of-frame rearrangements, and the results were checked against IGoR. In a later analysis, TCR-TCR, TCR-HLA and TCR-CMV co-occurrence was scored with hypergeometric tests, and a repertoire-size bias correction was applied to TCR pairs. False discovery rates were estimated in a later analysis by permuting HLA or CMV assignments 20 times. In a later analysis, co-occurring TCRs were grouped using DBSCAN, and TCRdist sequence similarity was added for clustering within HLA-allele-positive subsets. Co-occurrence clustering excluded repertoires with fewer than 30,000 or more than 120,000 public chains, plus five with anomalous nucleotide sharing. The table comes from immuneACCESS by way of TCRdb, which keeps in-frame sequences with V and J called. Part of the clones is missing from these tables; in studies checked, under half for an unresolved V gene and the rest for unknown reasons. D and trimming come from the DNA, and the V and J calls and clone size come from that table. The sample table shows fewer than 80,000 clones, and roughly 75% are seen once. The ten largest clones take up around 5% of the sample.

The cohort was made up of approximately 670 healthy bone marrow donors. At the time of sampling, every cohort member was nominally healthy, though immune exposures that went unrecorded were likely present. The donor tested CMV seronegative, placing the donor among the roughly 400 seronegative members of the cohort. Each donor provided a peripheral blood sample, and peripheral blood mononuclear cells were used for TCR beta sequencing. The Qiagen DNeasy Blood Extraction Kit was used to extract genomic DNA from the blood cell samples. Reading the germline V gene gives CDR1 SGHRS and CDR2 YFSETQ. Cut back by 0 bases and 3 bases, the V and J ends lie 12 bases apart. Its CDR3 holds 16 amino acids, cysteine through phenylalanine. Left in the record is the CDR3 DNA by itself, 48 bases read in frame from the first base. What the research found in general, with its limitations: In the study, some 180 TCR beta chains were listed as associated with cytomegalovirus. According to the authors, the approach could potentially be generalized to other disease states and immunological phenotypes. Because HLA typing was unavailable for some donors at each locus, only the typed subset was used in association tests. According to a later genetic analysis, donors in an Asian-associated ancestry cluster had fewer N-insertions in productive TCRs than the approximately 690-donor mean. In an earlier analysis of approximately 590 of the donors, most TCR beta V segments were observed in productive rearrangements about 90% or about 30% of the time, broadly matching IMGT annotations. The classifier was reported to diagnose cytomegalovirus status with high specificity and sensitivity in both the original and validation cohorts. Roughly uniform sequencing depth across donors was assumed in presence/absence analyses, although this assumption may not hold. Correlated functional status among segregating V segments might reflect linkage disequilibrium, but an unknown experimental factor could not be ruled out. At a false discovery rate of 0.05, a later analysis linked some 17,000 TCR beta sequences to specific HLA alleles. Some IMGT-functional V segments, including TRBV6-2 and TRBV6-3, could not be told apart with the 87-base-pair reads, so those segments were excluded. The only immune exposure information available for the cohort was CMV serostatus. A few of the identified cytomegalovirus-associated TCR beta chains were confirmed in vitro to be specific for cytomegalovirus antigens. A cluster of highly shared sequence variants was judged likely to represent a technical artifact of the sequencing pipeline. According to a later analysis, TCR association rates differed among HLA loci, with DRB1 alleles showing the most associated TCRs and HLA-C alleles showing the fewest. About 17 rarely observed V segments, including chromosome 9 orphons, were excluded from the earlier analysis of approximately 600 of the donors because counts were too low. In a later analysis, HLA-associated TCR beta chains were found to be more clonally expanded and to have lower generation probabilities than equally common non-associated chains. When HLA alleles, especially DR and DQ, strongly co-occurred, attributing TCR associations to individual alleles was difficult. A further reported finding was that TCR beta sequences accurately predicted the HLA-A and HLA-B alleles for most subjects in the first cohort. Most CMV-associated TCR beta chains appeared to be HLA-restricted in a later analysis, and the HLA associations seemed to be driven largely by CMV exposure. V-gene and J-gene trimming of TCR beta chains was associated with a missense DCLRE1C variant in a later genetic analysis, and the association was replicated in an independent cohort. Most TCR sequences were observed very rarely across donors, whereas some public TCRs were present in many individuals. Only TCR beta chains were sequenced in this cohort, and the absence of alpha or paired-chain data limited detectable features. In a later analysis, several top co-occurrence clusters were reported to appear linked to parvovirus B19, influenza, CMV and Epstein-Barr virus.

Details on this clone: Its recognized antigen is unknown. No much larger clonotype is one base removed from it; base qualities were not supplied.

The clonotype comes from a young woman in good health and CMV-seronegative. What was sequenced was PBMCs. The V and J segments used are TRBV5-1 and TRBJ2-2, with no D gene named confidently. In nucleotide form, the sequence is TGCGCCAGCAGCTTGGCTTCTACGCTCGACACCGGGGAGCTGTTTTTT. Its product reads: CASSLASTLDTGELFF.